Presented here are 32 T cell receptor beta chains from one specimen sequenced in a study of human T cells and chemical hapten exposure. TCRdb itself ran the RACE reads through MiXCR, one entry per CDR3 protein. The sample contains around 99,000 distinct CDR3 sequences, 9.5% to 15% of which appear only once. Time point reported: patch test 1, 2 weeks after DPC sensitization. Treatment reported: therapeutic diphenylcyclopropenone sensitization with weekly scalp DPC. The sequencing used whole blood, collected in connection with sensitization to the hapten diphenylcyclopropenone (DPC). The receptor set was obtained from a middle-aged woman with alopecia areata. Some clones in this sample may be carry-over from other donors' samples.

The table lists this clonotype with a few counts. The V and J genes are TRBV28 and TRBJ2-5; D perhaps matches TRBD2 (6 bases). Trimming stripped 6 bases from V and 8 bases from J, with 19 bases between. Germline CDR1 reads MDHEN; CDR2 reads SYDVKM. The CDR3 runs to 14 residues. This CDR3 reads CASRRPGGVVTQYF. CDR3 nucleotides: TGTGCCAGCAGGCGTCCCGGAGGGGTAGTCACCCAGTACTTC.

The sample holds many counts of this clonotype. The genes are TRBV6-5 and TRBJ1-1; D not certain. The germline V gene has CDR1 MNHEY and CDR2 SVGAGI. Trimming took 5 bases from V and 4 from J, leaving 11 bases between them. The CDR3 is 13 residues long. In nucleotides, the CDR3 is TGTGCCAGCAGTCCCCGCCCGGGCACTGAAGCTTTCTTT. It encodes CASSPRPGTEAFF.

V is TRBV29-1 and J is TRBJ1-5; weak D call: TRBD1 (5 bases). This CDR3 contains 14 residues. Germline V gene sequence: CDR1 SQVTM, CDR2 ANQGSEA. Trimming shortened V by 6 bases and J by 0 bases, and 12 bases separated the two germline ends. This CDR3 is CSVAGLYSNQPQHF. The DNA of the CDR3 is TGCAGCGTAGCGGGGCTTTATAGCAATCAGCCCCAGCATTTT. Full variable domain (remainder filled in from reference TRBV29-1 and TRBJ1-5): SAVISQKPSRDICQRGTSLTIQCQVDSQVTMMFWYRQQPGQSLTLIATANQGSEATYESGFVIDKFPISRPNLTFSTLTVSNMSPEDSSIYLCSVAGLYSNQPQHFGDGTRLSIL.

The chain carries TRBV7-2 and TRBJ2-7; 8 nucleotides line up with TRBD2. With V trimmed by 0 bases and J by 0 bases, 7 bases remained unmatched. This CDR3 is built from 17 residues. Looked up from germline, CDR1 is SGHTA and CDR2 is FQGNSA. The chain's CDR3 is CASSLAGRLATSYEQYF. DNA of the CDR3: TGTGCCAGCAGCTTAGCTGGAAGACTAGCGACCTCCTACGAGCAGTACTTC.

The V and J genes are TRBV6-2 or TRBV6-3 and TRBJ1-1; D is ambiguous. Trimming took 2 bases from V and 1 from J, leaving 8 bases between them. From germline, CDR1 is MNHEY and CDR2 SVGEGT. This CDR3 contains 14 residues. The CDR3 loop is CASSYGVKNTEAFF. CDR3 bases: TGTGCCAGCAGTTACGGGGTGAAGAACACTGAAGCTTTCTTT.

This clonotype was picked up many times. CDR3 in DNA: TGCGCCAGCACCAGGGACCCAAACACTGAAGCTTTCTTT. Amino acids: CASTRDPNTEAFF. The chain combines TRBV5-1 with TRBJ1-1, with a tentative D call TRBD1 (5 bases). The germline V and J ends were trimmed by 6 bases and 2 bases, with 11 bases remaining between them. CDR1 is SGHRS and CDR2 is YFSETQ in the germline V gene. The CDR3 length is 13 residues.

Note on this clonotype: Just one base apart from a much larger clone, this may be a read error. This rearrangement joins TRBV29-1 to TRBJ2-7; maybe TRBD1 (5 bases). The germline CDR1 and CDR2 sequences are SQVTM and ANQGSEA. This CDR3 contains 12 residues. CDR3 nucleotides: TGCGGCGTTGTAGGGCAGGGCTACGAGCAGTACTTC. Protein: CGVVGQGYEQYF.

This clonotype turned up a few times. The chain combines TRBV11-2 with TRBJ1-2; the match to TRBD1 covers 7 bases. This CDR3 has 13 residues. Germline V gene data show CDR1 as SGHAT and CDR2 as FQNNGV. Trimming took 6 bases from V and 6 from J; bases not matched to a gene: 7. CDR3 sequence: CASRISGTDGYTF. The CDR3 DNA reads TGTGCCAGCAGGATAAGCGGGACAGATGGCTACACCTTC.

Only a few counts were recorded for this clonotype. The J gene is TRBJ2-3, the V gene TRBV5-1; D may correspond to TRBD1 or TRBD2 (5 bases each). In germline, CDR1 is SGHRS, CDR2 YFSETQ. This CDR3 comprises 17 residues. V was shortened by 1 base and J by 1 base, with 16 bases between the two germline ends. CDR3: CASSLRPGTPGTDTQYF. In DNA, the CDR3 is TGCGCCAGCAGCTTGAGGCCAGGGACCCCTGGCACAGATACGCAGTATTTT.

The gene calls are TRBV5-4 and TRBJ2-5; TRBD2 agrees at 9 bases. Trimming took 3 bases from V and 4 from J; bases not matched to a gene: 4. The CDR3 is 14 amino acids. Germline V gene sequence: CDR1 SGHNT, CDR2 YYREEE (reference sequence). The CDR3 loop reads CASSSQAGGETQYF. For the CDR3, the DNA is TGTGCCAGCAGCTCCCAAGCGGGAGGAGAGACCCAGTACTTC.

V is TRBV28 and J is TRBJ2-7, with 9 bases that match TRBD2. V shed 7 bases and J 6 bases; nucleotides not matched to a gene: 10. From germline, CDR1 is MDHEN and CDR2 SYDVKM. The CDR3 totals 14 residues. DNA of the CDR3: TGTGCCAGCATCTTTAGCGGGAGCGGGGGCGAGCAGTACTTC. This encodes CASIFSGSGGEQYF.

The rearrangement links TRBV12-3 or TRBV12-4 to TRBJ1-5, with TRBD1 identical over 9 bases. Germline trimming cut 2 bases from V and 5 bases from J; bases unmatched to any gene: 7. This CDR3 spans 16 amino acids. CDR3 region: CASSLSGQGSYQPQHF. In DNA, the CDR3 is TGTGCCAGCAGTTTATCGGGACAGGGAAGTTATCAGCCCCAGCATTTT.

This clonotype was counted a few times. The chain couples TRBV6-5 to TRBJ2-1; TRBD1 matches at 12 bases. Germline loops: CDR1 MNHEY, CDR2 SVGAGI. V lost 0 bases, J lost 12 bases, and 12 bases stayed unmatched. CDR3 length equals 17 residues. Written as DNA, the CDR3 is TGTGCCAGCAGTTACTCGATTTCGGGACAGGGGGCGACTCGGCAGTTCTTC. Amino acid sequence: CASSYSISGQGATRQFF.

This chain links TRBV6-2 or TRBV6-3 with TRBJ1-1, with 8 nucleotides matching TRBD1. The CDR3 consists of 15 residues. Germline trimming cut 5 bases from V and 2 bases from J; bases unmatched to any gene: 7. Germline CDR1 reads MNHEY; CDR2 reads SVGEGT. CDR3 residues: CASSIQGAENTEAFF. CDR3 sequence (DNA): TGTGCCAGCAGTATCCAGGGGGCGGAAAACACTGAAGCTTTCTTT.

This clonotype was counted at least ten times. The chain is built from TRBV28 and TRBJ2-7; D is possibly TRBD2 (6 bases). The V gene's germline CDR1 is MDHEN and CDR2 SYDVKM. V was shortened by 5 bases and J by 3 bases, with 20 bases between the two germline ends. The CDR3 loop spans 16 amino acids. CDR3 sequence reads: CASSGLATSSDYEQYF. CDR3 nucleotides: TGTGCCAGCAGTGGGCTAGCGACATCCTCGGACTACGAGCAGTACTTC.

In its sample, this clonotype was seen a few times. CDR3 in amino acids: CASSLGLDLDTQYF. For the CDR3, the DNA is TGTGCCAGCAGCTTAGGGCTAGATTTGGATACGCAGTATTTT. The V call is TRBV7-2, the J call TRBJ2-3; D gene ambiguous. The germline CDR1 and CDR2 sequences are SGHTA and FQGNSA. CDR3 length equals 14 residues. V lost 1 base and J 6 bases, leaving 11 bases between the germline ends.

The chain has TRBV12-3 or TRBV12-4 and TRBJ2-7; D gene unclear. V lost 6 bases and J lost 2, with 20 bases in between. This CDR3 spans 16 amino acids. The CDR3 DNA sequence: TGTGCCAGCAGCCCCCGCGAGGCGAGCCGAGCCTACGAGCAGTACTTC. Translation gives CASSPREASRAYEQYF.

The sample holds many counts of this clonotype. The CDR3 coding sequence is TGTGCCAGCAGTCAGACAGCGAACACTGAAGCTTTCTTT. Translation: CASSQTANTEAFF. The chain carries TRBV28 and TRBJ1-1, with D maybe TRBD1 (5 bases). CDR3 size: 13 residues. From germline, CDR1 is MDHEN and CDR2 SYDVKM. Trimming stripped 5 bases from V and 1 base from J, with 8 bases between.

This clonotype was observed many times. V gene TRBV7-3 combines with J gene TRBJ2-2; D gene uncertain. CDR3 length equals 14 residues. From germline, CDR1 is SGHTA and CDR2 FQGTGA. The ends were cut back, 6 bases at V and 1 base at J, with 9 bases in the middle. CDR3 DNA sequence: TGTGCCAGCAGTCTGTCGGGGAACACCGGGGAGCTGTTTTTT. Protein product: CASSLSGNTGELFF.

This clonotype appeared many times. The chain carries TRBV5-1 and TRBJ2-3; no reliable D call. Germline V gene sequence: CDR1 SGHRS, CDR2 YFSETQ. The CDR3 length is 14 residues. V was cut by 1 base and J by 5 bases, with 11 bases left in between. The CDR3 loop reads CASSLNLPGDTQYF. DNA for the CDR3: TGCGCCAGCAGCTTGAATTTGCCGGGAGATACGCAGTATTTT.

Ten or more counts support this clonotype. The chain is built from TRBV7-9 and TRBJ2-7; D not resolved. Germline lookup yields CDR1 SEHNR and CDR2 FQNEAQ (reference sequence). Trimming took 2 bases from V and 2 from J, leaving 10 bases between them. The CDR3 length is 14 residues. The CDR3 coding sequence is TGTGCCAGCAGCTTAACCCGGCCTCCCTACGAGCAGTACTTC. Protein product: CASSLTRPPYEQYF.

The chain uses TRBV2 and TRBJ1-1; D gene unclear. Per germline, CDR1 SNHLY and CDR2 FYNNEI. The CDR3 is 14 amino acids. V shed 1 base and J shed 5 bases, with 11 bases lying between them. As DNA, the CDR3 is TGTGCCAGCAGTGAAGGAACTGGGTTTACTGAAGCTTTCTTT. It codes for CASSEGTGFTEAFF.

This clonotype has ten or more counts. The CDR3 DNA follows: TGTGCCAGCTCACCACTAGACAGGGGCGCGAGCAATCAGCCCCAGCATTTT. It is translated as CASSPLDRGASNQPQHF. The chain joins TRBV18 to TRBJ1-5, with TRBD1 matching over 8 bases. This CDR3 is built from 17 residues. V lost 1 base to trimming and J lost 1 base; unmatched junction nucleotides: 6. The germline gives CDR1 KGHSH, CDR2 LQKENI. Together with reference TRBV18 and TRBJ1-5, the CDR3 gives the full variable domain: NAGVMQNPRHLVRRRGQEARLRCSPMKGHSHVYWYRQLPEEGLKFMVYLQKENIIDESGMPKERFSAEFPKEGPSILRIQQVVRGDSAAYFCASSPLDRGASNQPQHFGDGTRLSIL.

This clonotype was seen repeatedly, ten times or more. V usage is TRBV19 and J usage is TRBJ2-2, with TRBD2 matching 10 bases. V shed 5 bases and J 6 bases; nucleotides not matched to a gene: 12. CDR1 and CDR2 (germline): LNHDA, SQIVND (reference sequence). The CDR3 spans 17 residues. The CDR3 sequence is CASSFVLAGGSAGELFF. For the CDR3, the DNA is TGTGCCAGTAGTTTCGTATTAGCGGGAGGAAGCGCCGGGGAGCTGTTTTTT. The full variable domain, rest sourced from reference TRBV19 and TRBJ2-2, is DGGITQSPKYLFRKEGQNVTLSCEQNLNHDAMYWYRQDPGQGLRLIYYSQIVNDFQKGDIAEGYSVSREKKESFPLTVTSAQKNPTAFYLCASSFVLAGGSAGELFFGEGSRLTVL.

V gene TRBV5-4 combines with J gene TRBJ2-6; 8 bases are shared with TRBD1. CDR1 and CDR2 (germline): SGHNT, YYREEE (reference sequence). The V and J ends lost 3 bases and 4 bases, in that order; junction bases with no gene match: 9. This CDR3 has 17 amino acids. This CDR3 is CASSWEARGQGANVLTF. In nucleotides, the CDR3 is TGTGCCAGCAGCTGGGAAGCCAGGGGGCAAGGGGCCAACGTCCTGACTTTC. Looking up the rest from reference TRBV5-4 and TRBJ2-6 gives the full variable domain: ETGVTQSPTHLIKTRGQQVTLRCSSQSGHNTVSWYQQALGQGPQFIFQYYREEENGRGNFPPRFSGLQFPNYSSELNVNALELDDSALYLCASSWEARGQGANVLTFGAGSRLTVL.

This sequence joins TRBV28 and TRBJ1-1; D may be TRBD1 (6 bases). Germline V gene data show CDR1 as MDHEN and CDR2 as SYDVKM. V was cut by 6 bases and J by 5 bases, with 13 bases left in between. This CDR3 contains 13 residues. The CDR3 sequence: CASSVQGWTEAFF. CDR3 in DNA: TGTGCCAGCAGCGTACAGGGATGGACTGAAGCTTTCTTT.

Only a few counts were recorded for this clonotype. The chain links TRBV27 to TRBJ2-3; D perhaps matches TRBD1 (5 bases). The ends were cut back, 5 bases at V and 7 bases at J, with 10 bases in the middle. CDR1 and CDR2 (germline): MNHEY, SMNVEV (reference sequence). There are 12 residues in the CDR3. CDR3 region: CASSLDRNTQYF. Written as DNA, the CDR3 is TGTGCCAGCAGTCTCGACAGAAATACGCAGTATTTT.

This clonotype has more than one count but fewer than ten. The CDR3 is CASSLAGGLAGGAYEQYF. In DNA, the CDR3 is TGTGCCAGCAGCTTAGCCGGTGGGCTAGCGGGGGGTGCCTACGAGCAGTACTTC. This chain connects TRBV11-2 to TRBJ2-7, with TRBD2 matching over 11 bases. The CDR3 runs to 18 residues. The germline CDR1 and CDR2 sequences are SGHAT and FQNNGV. V shed 1 base and J 2 bases; nucleotides not matched to a gene: 10.

This clonotype was seen a few times. The V gene is TRBV28, the J gene TRBJ2-7; D not certain. Trimming pared 6 bases from V and 3 bases from J, leaving 6 bases between. Per the germline V gene, CDR1 is MDHEN and CDR2 is SYDVKM. This CDR3 contains 11 residues. CDR3 loop: CASSPLYEQYF. The CDR3 DNA follows: TGTGCCAGCAGCCCCCTCTACGAGCAGTACTTC.

The genes are TRBV20-1 and TRBJ2-7; TRBD2 aligns across 9 bases. Germline CDR1 and CDR2: DFQATT and SNEGSKA (reference sequence). The CDR3 extends over 12 amino acids. V shed 5 bases, J shed 4 bases, and the junction held 3 bases outside the gene matches. CDR3 sequence (DNA): TGCAGTGCTCTTCTAGCGGGATACGAGCAGTACTTC. Translation: CSALLAGYEQYF.

This clonotype was seen repeatedly, ten times or more. One end of the junction does not line up with germline, which may come from a read error. The V gene is TRBV7-7, the J gene TRBJ2-1; TRBD1 agrees at 8 bases. This CDR3 is built from 15 residues. The germline gives CDR1 SSHAT, CDR2 FNYEAQ (reference sequence). CDR3 nucleotides: TGTGCTAGCAGCTTAGAACGGACAGGGAACAATGAGCAGTTCTTC. Its translation: CASSLERTGNNEQFF.

This clonotype was picked up a small number of times. V and J are TRBV3-1 and TRBJ1-1, with 7 nucleotides matching TRBD1. The germline V gene has CDR1 LGHDT and CDR2 YNNKEL (reference sequence). The CDR3 extends over 12 amino acids. V gave up 6 bases and J gave up 5 bases; unmatched junction bases: 3. The CDR3 nucleotides read TGTGCCAGCAGTCGACAGGGAACTGAAGCTTTCTTT. Translation gives CASSRQGTEAFF.